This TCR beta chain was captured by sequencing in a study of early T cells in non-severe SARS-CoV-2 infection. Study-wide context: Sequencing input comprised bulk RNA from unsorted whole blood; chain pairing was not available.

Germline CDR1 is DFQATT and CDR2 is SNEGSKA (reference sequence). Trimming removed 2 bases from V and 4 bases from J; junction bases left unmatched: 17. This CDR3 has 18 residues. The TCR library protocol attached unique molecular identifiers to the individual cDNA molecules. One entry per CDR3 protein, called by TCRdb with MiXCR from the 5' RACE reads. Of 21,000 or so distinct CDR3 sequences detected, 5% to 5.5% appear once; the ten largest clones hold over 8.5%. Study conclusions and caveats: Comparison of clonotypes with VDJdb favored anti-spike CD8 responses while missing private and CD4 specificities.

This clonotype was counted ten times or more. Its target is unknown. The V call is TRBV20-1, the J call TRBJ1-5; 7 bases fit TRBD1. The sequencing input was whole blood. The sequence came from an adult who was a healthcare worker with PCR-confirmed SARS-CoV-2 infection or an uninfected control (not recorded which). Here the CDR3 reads CSARYPGGLGNINQPQHF. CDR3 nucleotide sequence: TGCAGTGCTAGATACCCAGGGGGTCTCGGGAATATTAATCAGCCCCAGCATTTT.